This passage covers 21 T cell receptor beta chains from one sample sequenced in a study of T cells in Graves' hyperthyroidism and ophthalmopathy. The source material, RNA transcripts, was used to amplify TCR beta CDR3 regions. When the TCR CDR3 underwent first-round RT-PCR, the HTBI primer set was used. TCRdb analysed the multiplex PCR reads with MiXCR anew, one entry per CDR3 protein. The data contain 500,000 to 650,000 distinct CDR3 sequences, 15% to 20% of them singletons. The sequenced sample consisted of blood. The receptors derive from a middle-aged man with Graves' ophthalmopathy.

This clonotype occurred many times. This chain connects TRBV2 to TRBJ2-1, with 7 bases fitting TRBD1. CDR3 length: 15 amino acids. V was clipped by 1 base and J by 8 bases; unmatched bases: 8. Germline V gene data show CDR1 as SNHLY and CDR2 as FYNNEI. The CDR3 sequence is CASSEGQGQVDEQFF. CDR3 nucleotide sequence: TGTGCCAGCAGTGAAGGACAGGGTCAGGTCGATGAGCAGTTCTTC.

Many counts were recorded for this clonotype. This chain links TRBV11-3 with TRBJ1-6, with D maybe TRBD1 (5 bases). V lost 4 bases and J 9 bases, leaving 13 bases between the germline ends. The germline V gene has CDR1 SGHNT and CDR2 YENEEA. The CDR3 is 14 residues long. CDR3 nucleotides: TGTGCCAGCAGCTCTGGACAAGGAAGTTCACCCCTCCACTTT. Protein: CASSSGQGSSPLHF.

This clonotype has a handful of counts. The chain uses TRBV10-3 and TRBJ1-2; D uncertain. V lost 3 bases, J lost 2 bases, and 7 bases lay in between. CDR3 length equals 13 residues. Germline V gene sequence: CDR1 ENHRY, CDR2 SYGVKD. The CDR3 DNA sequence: TGTGCCATCAGTGAAGGAAGGAACTATGGCTACACCTTC. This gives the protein CAISEGRNYGYTF.

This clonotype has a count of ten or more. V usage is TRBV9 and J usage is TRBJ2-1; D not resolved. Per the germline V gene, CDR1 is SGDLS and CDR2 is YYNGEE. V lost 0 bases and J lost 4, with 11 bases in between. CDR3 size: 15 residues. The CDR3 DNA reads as TGTGCCAGCAGCGTAGAATGGCAGATATACAATGAGCAGTTCTTC. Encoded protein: CASSVEWQIYNEQFF.

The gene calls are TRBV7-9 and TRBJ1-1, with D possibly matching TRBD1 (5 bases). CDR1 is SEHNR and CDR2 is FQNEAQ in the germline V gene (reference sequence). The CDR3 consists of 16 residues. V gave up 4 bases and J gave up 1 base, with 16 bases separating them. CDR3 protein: CASSSLVGGTNTEAFF. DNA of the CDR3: TGTGCCAGCAGCTCCCTGGTTGGGGGGACGAACACTGAAGCTTTCTTT. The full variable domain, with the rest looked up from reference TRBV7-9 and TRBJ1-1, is DTGVSQNPRHKITKRGQNVTFRCDPISEHNRLYWYRQTLGQGPEFLTYFQNEAQLEKSRLLSDRFSAERPKGSFSTLEIQRTEQGDSAMYLCASSSLVGGTNTEAFFGQGTRLTVV.

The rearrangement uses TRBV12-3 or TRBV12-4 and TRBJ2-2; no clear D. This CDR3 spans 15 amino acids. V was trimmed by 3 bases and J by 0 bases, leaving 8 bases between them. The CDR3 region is CASSFGLTNTGELFF. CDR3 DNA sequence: TGTGCCAGCAGTTTTGGGCTAACGAACACCGGGGAGCTGTTTTTT.

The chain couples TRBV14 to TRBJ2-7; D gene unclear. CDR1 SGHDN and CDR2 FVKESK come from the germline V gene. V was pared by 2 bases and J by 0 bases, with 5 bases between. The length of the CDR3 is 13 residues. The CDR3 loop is CASSQRDSYEQYF. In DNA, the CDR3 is TGTGCCAGCAGCCAAAGGGACTCCTACGAGCAGTACTTC.

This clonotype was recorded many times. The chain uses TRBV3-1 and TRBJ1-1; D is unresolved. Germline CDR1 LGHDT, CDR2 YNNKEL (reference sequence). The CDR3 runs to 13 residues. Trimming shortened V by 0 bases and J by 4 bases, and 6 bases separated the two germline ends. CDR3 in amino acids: CASSQETITEAFF. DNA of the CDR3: TGTGCCAGCAGCCAAGAAACAATCACTGAAGCTTTCTTT.

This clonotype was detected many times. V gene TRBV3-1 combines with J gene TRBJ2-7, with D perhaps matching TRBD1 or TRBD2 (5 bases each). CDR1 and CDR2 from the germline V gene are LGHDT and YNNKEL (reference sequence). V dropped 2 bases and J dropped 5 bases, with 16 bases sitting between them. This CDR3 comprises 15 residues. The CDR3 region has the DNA TGTGCCAGCAGCCAATCGTGGGGGAGTTGGAACGAGCAGTACTTC. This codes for CASSQSWGSWNEQYF.

CDR3 in amino acids: CASSTLSGSTDTQYF. The CDR3 coding sequence is TGTGCCAGCAGTACCCTTAGCGGAAGCACAGATACGCAGTATTTT. The V gene is TRBV6-1, the J gene TRBJ2-3; a possible D gene is TRBD2 (6 bases). Trimming cost V 5 bases and J 0 bases, with 12 bases left between them. This CDR3 has 15 amino acids. Per germline, CDR1 MNHNS and CDR2 SASEGT.

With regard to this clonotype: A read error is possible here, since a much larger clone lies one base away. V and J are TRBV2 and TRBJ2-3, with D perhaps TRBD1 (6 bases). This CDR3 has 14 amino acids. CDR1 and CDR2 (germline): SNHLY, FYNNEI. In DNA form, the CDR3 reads TGTGCCAACAGTGTGGGCAGGGGCGCAGATACGCAGTATTTT. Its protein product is CANSVGRGADTQYF.

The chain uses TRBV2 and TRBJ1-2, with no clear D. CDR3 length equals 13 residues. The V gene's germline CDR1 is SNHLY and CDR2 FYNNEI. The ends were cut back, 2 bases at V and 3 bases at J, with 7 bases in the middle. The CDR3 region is CASSELSDYGYTF. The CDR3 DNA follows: TGTGCCAGCAGTGAACTCTCGGACTATGGCTACACCTTC.

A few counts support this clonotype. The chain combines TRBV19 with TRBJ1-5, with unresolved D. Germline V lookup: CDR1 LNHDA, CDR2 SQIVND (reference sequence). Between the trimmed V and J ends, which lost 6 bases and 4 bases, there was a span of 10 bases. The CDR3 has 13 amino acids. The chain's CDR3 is CASSEVGNQPQHF. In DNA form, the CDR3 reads TGTGCCAGTAGCGAGGTCGGGAATCAGCCCCAGCATTTT. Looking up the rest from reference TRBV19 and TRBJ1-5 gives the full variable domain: DGGITQSPKYLFRKEGQNVTLSCEQNLNHDAMYWYRQDPGQGLRLIYYSQIVNDFQKGDIAEGYSVSREKKESFPLTVTSAQKNPTAFYLCASSEVGNQPQHFGDGTRLSIL.

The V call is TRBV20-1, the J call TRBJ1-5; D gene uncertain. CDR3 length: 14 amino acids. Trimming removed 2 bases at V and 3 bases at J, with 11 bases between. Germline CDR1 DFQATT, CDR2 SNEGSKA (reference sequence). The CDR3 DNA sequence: TGCAGTGCTAGAATGGGTGGGAACAATCAGCCCCAGCATTTT. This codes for CSARMGGNNQPQHF.

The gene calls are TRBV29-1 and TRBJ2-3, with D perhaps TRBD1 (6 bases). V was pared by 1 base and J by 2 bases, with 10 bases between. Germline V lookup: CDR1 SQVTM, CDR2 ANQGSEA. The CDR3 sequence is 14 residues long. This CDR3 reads CSVEGQGITDTQYF. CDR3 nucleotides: TGCAGCGTTGAAGGGCAGGGGATCACAGATACGCAGTATTTT.

For the CDR3, the DNA is TGTGCCAGCAGCTTAGGGGACAGGCCTAACTATGGCTACACCTTC. It yields the protein CASSLGDRPNYGYTF. This chain uses TRBV7-9 with TRBJ1-2, with TRBD1 matching 8 bases. V dropped 1 base and J dropped 0; count of bases not matched to a gene: 1. CDR1 and CDR2 (germline): SEHNR, FQNEAQ (reference sequence). The CDR3 length is 15 residues.

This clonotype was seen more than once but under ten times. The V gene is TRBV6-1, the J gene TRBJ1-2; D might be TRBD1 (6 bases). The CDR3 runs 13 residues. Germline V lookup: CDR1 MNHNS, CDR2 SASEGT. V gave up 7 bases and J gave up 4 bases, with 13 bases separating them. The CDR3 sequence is CASIGRGGYGYTF. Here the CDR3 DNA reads TGTGCCAGCATCGGCAGGGGCGGCTATGGCTACACCTTC.

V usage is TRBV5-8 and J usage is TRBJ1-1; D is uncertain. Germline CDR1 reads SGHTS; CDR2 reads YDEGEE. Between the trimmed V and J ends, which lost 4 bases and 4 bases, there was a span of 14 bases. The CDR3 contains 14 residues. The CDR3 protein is CASSQKARGTEAFF. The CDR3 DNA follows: TGTGCCAGCAGCCAAAAGGCTCGTGGCACTGAAGCTTTCTTT. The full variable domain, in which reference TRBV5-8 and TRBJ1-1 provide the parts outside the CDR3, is EAGVTQSPTHLIKTRGQQATLRCSPISGHTSVYWYQQALGLGLQFLLWYDEGEERNRGNFPPRFSGRQFPNYSSELNVNALELEDSALYLCASSQKARGTEAFFGQGTRLTVV.

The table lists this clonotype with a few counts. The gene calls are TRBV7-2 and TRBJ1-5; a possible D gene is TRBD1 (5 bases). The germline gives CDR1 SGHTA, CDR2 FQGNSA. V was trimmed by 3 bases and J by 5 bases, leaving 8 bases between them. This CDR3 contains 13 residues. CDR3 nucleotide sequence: TGTGCCAGCAGCTTTTGGGGGGATCAGCCCCAGCATTTT. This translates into CASSFWGDQPQHF.

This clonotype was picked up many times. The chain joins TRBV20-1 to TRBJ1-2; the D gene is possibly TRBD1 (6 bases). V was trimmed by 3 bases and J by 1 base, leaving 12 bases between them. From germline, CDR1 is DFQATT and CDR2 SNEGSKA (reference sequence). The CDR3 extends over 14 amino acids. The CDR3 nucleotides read TGCAGTGCTAGGGAAAGGGGGAGTAACTATGGCTACACCTTC. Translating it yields CSARERGSNYGYTF.

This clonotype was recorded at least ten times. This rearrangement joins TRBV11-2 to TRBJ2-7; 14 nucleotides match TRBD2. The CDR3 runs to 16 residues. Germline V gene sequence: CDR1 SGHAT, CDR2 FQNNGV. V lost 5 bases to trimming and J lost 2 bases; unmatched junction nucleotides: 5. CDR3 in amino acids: CASSPWGLAGAYEQYF. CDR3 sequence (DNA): TGTGCCAGCAGCCCTTGGGGACTAGCGGGGGCCTACGAGCAGTACTTC.